A selection of T cell receptor beta chains follows, all from one sample in a study of post-analysis software for immune sequencing data. MiXCR was run by TCRdb on the PCR reads, yielding one entry per CDR3 protein. The repertoire holds around 710,000 distinct CDR3 sequences, with about half as singletons. What was sequenced was blood. Receptor source: a girl under 18 with multiple sclerosis. Both conserved end residues are part of each CDR3. Only part of the rows carry a size: once, few, many, or a class if the clone is expanded.

>-|TRBV20-1|TRBJ2-7
CSASVQGGDYEQYF
>few|TRBV12-3/TRBV12-4|TRBJ2-5
CASSFGQASETQYF
>-|TRBV20-1|TRBJ2-1
CSASGASSYNEQFF
>-|TRBV6-6|TRBJ1-6
CASGYDSISYNSPLHF
>-|TRBV29-1|TRBJ2-3
CSTRQLPTDTQYF
>-|TRBV29-1|-
CSVVTLSHGDYEQYF
>-|TRBV2|TRBJ2-1
CATSGTSGSYNEQFF
>-|TRBV19|TRBJ1-5
CASSIKGGGLGNQPQHF
>few|TRBV29-1|TRBJ1-2
CSVEDYPDVNYGYTF
>-|TRBV20-1|-
CSATLGREFNEQYF
>-|TRBV10-3|-
CAISEVHVLLQETQYF
>-|TRBV20-1|TRBJ2-1
CSVRGENNEQFF
>few|TRBV29-1|TRBJ2-3
CSVTYGATDTQYF
>once|TRBV27|TRBJ2-7
CVAGGPYEQYF
>-|TRBV20-1|TRBJ2-1
CSTTSGNIYEQFF
>few|TRBV29-1|TRBJ2-3
CSGGLADTDTQYF
>-|TRBV6-2/TRBV6-3|TRBJ2-1
CASSPIGTSPLSGEQFF
>-|TRBV5-1|TRBJ2-7
CASSLQIDSYEQYF
>-|TRBV20-1|TRBJ2-3
CSAELASTDTQYF
>few|TRBV7-3|TRBJ2-1
CASSLRWTSGSNEQFF
>few|TRBV7-2|TRBJ1-1
CASSYRVGGDTEAFF
>few|TRBV5-4|TRBJ2-7
CASSSDSRYEQYF
>-|TRBV9|TRBJ2-4
CASSLAGGTKNIQYF
>-|TRBV2|TRBJ1-6
CASNADSPLHF
>few|TRBV6-5|TRBJ2-7
CASSYKATIRSYEQYF
>many|TRBV20-1|TRBJ2-3
CSAERELAYF
>-|TRBV5-6|TRBJ1-4
CASSPSRITGPNEKRFF